This passage covers 25 T cell receptor beta chains from one sample sequenced in a study of cytomegalovirus exposure and HLA in healthy donors. This PCR relied on a set of 60 Vbeta primers and 13 Jbeta primers. Measured with immunoSEQ multiplex PCR; TCRdb has only the in-frame clones, and not every one. The profile shows approximately 160,000 clones, 75% to 90% of them singletons. The sample consisted of PBMCs. These receptors were obtained from a woman aged 18-35 years in good health and CMV-seronegative.

The DNA of the CDR3 is TGTGCCAGCAGTTACTCGTACGGACAGAACACTGAAGCTTTCTTT. It encodes CASSYSYGQNTEAFF. The V call is TRBV6-6, the J call TRBJ1-1, with D possibly TRBD1 on 5 matching bases. Germline CDR1 is MNHNY and CDR2 is SVGAGI (reference sequence). The CDR3 sequence is 15 residues long. The ends were cut back, 0 bases at V and 1 base at J, with 9 bases in the middle.

The chain couples TRBV28 to TRBJ1-3; weak D call: TRBD1 (5 bases). The CDR3 extends over 15 amino acids. The germline V gene has CDR1 MDHEN and CDR2 SYDVKM. With 7 bases removed from V and 1 base from J, the gap between germline ends came to 14 bases. The CDR3 region is CASTRGQGSGNTIYF. The DNA for the CDR3 is TGTGCCAGCACCCGCGGTCAGGGATCTGGAAACACCATATATTTT.

The CDR3 spells CASSLSSGGGNEQFF. In DNA, the CDR3 is TGCGCCAGCAGCTTGTCTAGCGGAGGGGGCAATGAGCAGTTCTTC. This chain links TRBV5-1 with TRBJ2-1; TRBD2 is a possible D gene (7 bases). The CDR3 is 15 amino acids. The V gene's germline CDR1 is SGHRS and CDR2 YFSETQ. The germline V and J ends were trimmed by 1 base and 6 bases, with 14 bases remaining between them.

The chain employs TRBV28 and TRBJ1-2; no firm D call. The CDR3 is 14 residues long. Germline CDR1 is MDHEN and CDR2 is SYDVKM. V lost 3 bases to trimming and J lost 3 bases, with 11 bases between them. CDR3 nucleotides: TGTGCCAGCAGTTTCCTATCCACCTACTATGGCTACACCTTC. Protein product: CASSFLSTYYGYTF.

V is TRBV6-6 and J is TRBJ1-2; 11 bases fit TRBD1. Per the germline V gene, CDR1 is MNHNY and CDR2 is SVGAGI (reference sequence). The CDR3 is 14 residues long. The J segment lost 8 bases and the V segment lost 5 bases, leaving 7 bases of the junction unmatched. CDR3 in amino acids: CASSGSGQGVGYTF. The CDR3 DNA follows: TGTGCCAGCAGTGGATCGGGACAGGGGGTAGGCTACACCTTC.

This rearrangement joins TRBV15 to TRBJ1-4; D is undetermined. Trimming took off 1 base at V and 4 bases at J, with 7 bases between the two ends. The CDR3 has 14 amino acids. Germline values: CDR1 LNHNV, CDR2 YYDKDF (reference sequence). CDR3 sequence: CATSRVRHNEKLFF. In nucleotides, the CDR3 is TGTGCCACCAGCAGAGTGCGGCATAATGAAAAACTGTTTTTT.

The rearrangement joins TRBV2 to TRBJ1-6, with D possibly being TRBD1 (6 bases). The CDR3 is 14 amino acids. CDR1 is SNHLY and CDR2 is FYNNEI in the germline V gene. The ends were cut back, 7 bases at V and 7 bases at J, with 14 bases in the middle. CDR3 in DNA: TGTGCCAGCAATCGGGGCAGGGGCAATTCACCCCTCCACTTT. This gives the protein CASNRGRGNSPLHF.

The V and J genes are TRBV5-8 and TRBJ1-2; the D gene is possibly TRBD1 (6 bases). The V end lost 4 bases, the J end lost 8 bases, and 18 bases lay between the germline ends. This CDR3 has 14 residues. Germline V CDR1 and CDR2: SGHTS, YDEGEE. The CDR3 loop is CASSGGPLANGYTF. The CDR3 coding sequence is TGTGCCAGCAGCGGGGGCCCTCTGGCCAACGGCTACACCTTC.

The chain has TRBV28 and TRBJ2-7; TRBD1 matches 11 bases. CDR3 length equals 14 residues. The junction had 6 bases not matched to a gene; V was cut back by 6 bases and J by 5 bases. CDR1 is MDHEN and CDR2 is SYDVKM in the germline V gene. The DNA of the CDR3 is TGTGCCAGCAGCCTGGACAGGGGGCTCAACGAGCAGTACTTC. Translated: CASSLDRGLNEQYF.

The CDR3 spells CAWSRGRGRTDTQYF. CDR3 in DNA: TGTGCCTGGAGTCGTGGGAGGGGTCGCACAGATACGCAGTATTTT. The V gene is TRBV30, the J gene TRBJ2-3; TRBD2 agrees at 7 bases. V lost 2 bases, J lost 1 base, and 6 bases stayed unmatched. This CDR3 has 15 amino acids. CDR1 is GTSNPN, CDR2 SVGIG, per germline (reference sequence).

The J gene is TRBJ2-3, the V gene TRBV19; D is uncertain. Per germline, CDR1 LNHDA and CDR2 SQIVND (reference sequence). The CDR3 covers 12 residues. The V and J ends lost 4 bases and 3 bases respectively, with 5 bases between them. The CDR3 region has the DNA TGTGCCAGTAGTAGCAGGACAGATACGCAGTATTTT. It translates to CASSSRTDTQYF.

The chain links TRBV11-2 to TRBJ2-5, with 9 bases aligning to TRBD1. The DNA end is a closer match to TRBJ2-7, so the J assignment may be wrong. Germline V CDR1 and CDR2: SGHAT, FQNNGV. This CDR3 comprises 16 residues. CDR3 sequence reads: CASSLGWDRDYYEQYF. The CDR3 region has the DNA TGTGCCAGCAGCTTAGGGTGGGACAGGGATTACTACGAGCAGTACTTC.

This clone was seen just once. The chain has TRBV12-5 and TRBJ2-1; 9 nucleotides agree with TRBD1. Germline loops: CDR1 LGHNT, CDR2 FRNRAP. This CDR3 is built from 13 residues. The V gene end was trimmed by 9 bases and the J gene end by 8 bases; junction bases not matched to a gene: 8. The CDR3 DNA follows: TGTGCTAGCGGGGACAGGGCGCCTCATGAGCAGTTCTTC. Residues: CASGDRAPHEQFF.

The J gene is TRBJ1-1, the V gene TRBV28; perhaps TRBD1 as D (6 bases). The V and J ends lost 5 bases and 6 bases respectively, with 19 bases between them. This CDR3 contains 15 residues. The germline V gene has CDR1 MDHEN and CDR2 SYDVKM. CDR3 sequence reads: CASSTGQLKRAEAFF. The CDR3 bases are TGTGCCAGCAGTACGGGACAACTTAAGAGGGCTGAAGCTTTCTTT.

This clone has just one count. CDR3 bases: TGTGCCAGCAGCTTGGTAACAGGCACAGATACGCAGTATTTT. Amino acid sequence: CASSLVTGTDTQYF. The chain joins TRBV5-4 to TRBJ2-3; D gene ambiguous. The ends were cut back, 0 bases at V and 1 base at J, with 6 bases in the middle. There are 14 residues in the CDR3. Germline CDR1 is SGHNT and CDR2 is YYREEE (reference sequence).

CDR3 protein: CATSSRDRNQETQYF. DNA for the CDR3: TGTGCCACCAGCAGCAGGGACAGAAACCAAGAGACCCAGTACTTC. V is TRBV15 and J is TRBJ2-5; 7 positions match TRBD1. The V gene's germline CDR1 is LNHNV and CDR2 YYDKDF (reference sequence). The CDR3 extends over 15 amino acids. The J segment lost 0 bases and the V segment lost 3 bases, leaving 4 bases of the junction unmatched.

About this clone itself: Other DNA variants within this sample encode the same CDR3. V usage is TRBV27 and J usage is TRBJ1-2; 10 bases fit TRBD1. The length of the CDR3 is 13 residues. Germline CDR1 and CDR2: MNHEY and SMNVEV (reference sequence). V was clipped by 6 bases and J by 6 bases; unmatched bases: 4. The CDR3 here is CASSPGQGNGYTF. The DNA for the CDR3 is TGTGCCAGCAGCCCGGGACAGGGGAATGGCTACACCTTC.

The sample holds one count of this clone. The chain carries TRBV5-5 and TRBJ2-3; D is unresolved. CDR3 length equals 14 residues. Germline V gene data show CDR1 as SGHKS and CDR2 as YYEKEE (reference sequence). The V and J ends lost 1 base and 5 bases respectively, with 11 bases between them. As DNA, the CDR3 is TGTGCCAGCAGCTTGTGGCAGAGGCGAGATACGCAGTATTTT. Translated: CASSLWQRRDTQYF.

The chain couples TRBV2 to TRBJ1-4; D unresolved. The CDR3 length is 11 residues. V lost 6 bases and J lost 5, with 4 bases in between. CDR1 is SNHLY and CDR2 is FYNNEI in the germline V gene. This chain's CDR3 is CASSLNEKLFF. CDR3 nucleotide sequence: TGTGCCAGCAGCCTGAATGAAAAACTGTTTTTT.

The chain employs TRBV6-1 and TRBJ2-1; a weak D match, TRBD2 (5 bases). Per the germline V gene, CDR1 is MNHNS and CDR2 is SASEGT. V was trimmed by 2 bases and J by 4 bases, leaving 12 bases between them. The CDR3 extends over 15 amino acids. The CDR3 nucleotides read TGTGCCAGCAGTGAACTCTCAGAGGGATACAATGAGCAGTTCTTC. Its translation: CASSELSEGYNEQFF.

The chain employs TRBV19 and TRBJ2-7; D gene unclear. Germline V lookup: CDR1 LNHDA, CDR2 SQIVND (reference sequence). This CDR3 contains 13 residues. V lost 5 bases and J 5 bases, leaving 13 bases between the germline ends. The CDR3 reads CASSQRSNDEQYF. CDR3 nucleotides: TGTGCCAGTAGTCAACGGAGCAACGACGAGCAGTACTTC.

The chain employs TRBV25-1 and TRBJ2-7, with no clear D. With 1 base removed from V and 1 base from J, the gap between germline ends came to 5 bases. Germline values: CDR1 MGHDK, CDR2 SYGVNS. The CDR3 sequence is 13 residues long. CDR3 region: CASSEFMSYEQYF. CDR3 nucleotide sequence: TGTGCCAGCAGTGAATTTATGTCCTACGAGCAGTACTTC.

Written as DNA, the CDR3 is TGTGCCAGCAGCTTGTCCGGGGAGCGGCAGCCCCAGCATTTT. As protein: CASSLSGERQPQHF. The J gene is TRBJ1-5, the V gene TRBV5-8; no firm D call. Per germline, CDR1 SGHTS and CDR2 YDEGEE. V was cut by 1 base and J by 7 bases, with 12 bases left in between. This CDR3 is 14 amino acids long.

This clone was seen a few times. The V call is TRBV9, the J call TRBJ1-4; D is unclear. The CDR3 is 15 amino acids. The V end was cut by 0 bases, the J end by 7 bases, with 13 bases between. CDR1 and CDR2 from the germline V gene are SGDLS and YYNGEE. CDR3 residues: CASSVGVISGEKLFF. CDR3 DNA sequence: TGTGCCAGCAGCGTAGGCGTGATTAGTGGTGAAAAACTGTTTTTT.

This clone was recorded a few times. The chain uses TRBV2 and TRBJ2-7, with 8 bases that match TRBD1. V lost 3 bases to trimming and J lost 0 bases; unmatched junction nucleotides: 1. Per germline, CDR1 SNHLY and CDR2 FYNNEI. This CDR3 has 14 amino acids. In DNA form, the CDR3 reads TGTGCCAGCAGTGACGGACAGGGCTCCTACGAGCAGTACTTC. Translation: CASSDGQGSYEQYF.